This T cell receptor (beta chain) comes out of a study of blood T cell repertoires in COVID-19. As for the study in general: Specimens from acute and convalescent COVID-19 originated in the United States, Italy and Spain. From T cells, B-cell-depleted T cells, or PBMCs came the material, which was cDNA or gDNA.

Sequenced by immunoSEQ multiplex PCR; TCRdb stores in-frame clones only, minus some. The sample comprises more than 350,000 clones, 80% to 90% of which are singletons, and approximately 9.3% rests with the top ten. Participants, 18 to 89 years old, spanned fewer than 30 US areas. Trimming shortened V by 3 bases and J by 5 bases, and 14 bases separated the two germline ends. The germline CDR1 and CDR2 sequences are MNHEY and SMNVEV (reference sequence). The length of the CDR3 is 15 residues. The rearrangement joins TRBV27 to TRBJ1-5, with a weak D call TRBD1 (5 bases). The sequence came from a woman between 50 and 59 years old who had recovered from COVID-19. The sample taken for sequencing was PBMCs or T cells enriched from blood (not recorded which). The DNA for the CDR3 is TGTGCCAGCAGTTTTAGGGGTTTAGGTCATCAGCCCCAGCATTTT. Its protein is CASSFRGLGHQPQHF.